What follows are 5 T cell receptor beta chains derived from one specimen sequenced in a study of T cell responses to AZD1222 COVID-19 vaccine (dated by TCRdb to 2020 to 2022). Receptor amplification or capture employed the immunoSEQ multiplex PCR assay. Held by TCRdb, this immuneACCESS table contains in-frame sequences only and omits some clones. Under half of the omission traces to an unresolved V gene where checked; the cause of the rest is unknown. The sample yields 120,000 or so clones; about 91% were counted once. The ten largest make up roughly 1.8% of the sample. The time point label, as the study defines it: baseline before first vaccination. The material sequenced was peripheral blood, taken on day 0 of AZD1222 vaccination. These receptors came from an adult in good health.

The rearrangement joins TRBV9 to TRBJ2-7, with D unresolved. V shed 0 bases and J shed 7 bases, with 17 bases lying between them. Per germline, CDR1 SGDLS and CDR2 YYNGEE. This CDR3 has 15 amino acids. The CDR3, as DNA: TGTGCCAGCAGCGTAGAGGTCAGTTGGGGAAAGGAGCAGTACTTC. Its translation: CASSVEVSWGKEQYF.

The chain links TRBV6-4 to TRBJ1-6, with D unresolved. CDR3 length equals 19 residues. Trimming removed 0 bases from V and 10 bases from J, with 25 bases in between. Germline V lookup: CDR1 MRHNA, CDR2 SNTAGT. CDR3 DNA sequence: TGTGCCAGCAGTGACTCGAGCGAGGTGGTCTTCCGCAACGGGTCACCCCTCCACTTT. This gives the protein CASSDSSEVVFRNGSPLHF.

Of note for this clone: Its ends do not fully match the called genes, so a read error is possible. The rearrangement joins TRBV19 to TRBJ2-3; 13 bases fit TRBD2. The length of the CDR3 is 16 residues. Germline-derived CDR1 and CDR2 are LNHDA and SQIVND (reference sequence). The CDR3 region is CASSFRTSGSTDTQYF. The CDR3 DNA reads TGTGCCAGTAGTTTCCGGACTAGCGGGAGCACCGATACGCAGTATTTT.

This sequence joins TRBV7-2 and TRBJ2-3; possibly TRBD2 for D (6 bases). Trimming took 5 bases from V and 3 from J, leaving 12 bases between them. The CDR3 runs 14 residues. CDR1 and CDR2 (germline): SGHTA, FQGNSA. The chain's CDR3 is CASSLKEGTDTQYF. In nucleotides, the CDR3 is TGTGCCAGCAGCCTCAAGGAGGGGACAGATACGCAGTATTTT.

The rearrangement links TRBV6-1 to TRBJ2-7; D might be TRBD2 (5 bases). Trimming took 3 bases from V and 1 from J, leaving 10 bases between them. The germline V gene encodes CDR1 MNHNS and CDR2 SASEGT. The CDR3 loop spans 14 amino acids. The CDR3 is CASSDRGQSYEQYF. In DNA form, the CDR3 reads TGTGCCAGCAGTGATCGAGGGCAGTCCTACGAGCAGTACTTC.